The following is a TCR beta chain sequence with its context. A marrow graft followed busulfan-fludarabine conditioning, with cyclophosphamide on days +3 and +4. The record originates from a study of T cells after posttransplantation cyclophosphamide. The assay was immunoSEQ multiplex PCR, and TCRdb's table has in-frame clones only and misses some. The table includes some 37,000 clones, roughly 78% detected once. This sample comprised CD4+ T cells sorted from blood, obtained just over 1,900 days after a stem cell transplant with posttransplant cyclophosphamide. This TCR was sampled from a female patient between 40 and 50 years old who received an allogeneic stem cell transplant from a related donor, was CMV-positive, and had no GVHD. Some T cells may be graft donor cells.

The CDR3 spells CAISPSSGGANEQFF. The CDR3 nucleotides read TGTGCCATCAGTCCTTCTAGCGGGGGGGCCAATGAGCAGTTCTTC. The chain combines TRBV10-3 with TRBJ2-1, with TRBD2 matching over 12 bases. The germline V gene has CDR1 ENHRY and CDR2 SYGVKD. The V segment lost 5 bases and the J segment 6 bases; nucleotides outside the gene matches: 5. The CDR3 has 15 amino acids.